This T cell receptor (beta chain) was recovered during a study of Graves' ophthalmopathy and Graves' hyperthyroidism. About the research overall: Prior to any treatment, peripheral blood was collected at the time of initial diagnosis.

This clonotype came up a few times. CAS ≥3, NOSPECS ≥4, moderate-to-severe activity and duration under 3 months marked donors with ophthalmopathy. Amplifying from RNA transcripts, the study obtained TCR beta CDR3 regions. First-round RT-PCR employed HTBI primers, with a second-round multiplex PCR after it. TCRdb analysed the multiplex PCR reads with MiXCR anew, one entry per CDR3 protein. Seen here are approximately 500,000 distinct CDR3 sequences, roughly 14% observed once, and the top ten hold over 7.5%. V lost 5 bases, J lost 6 bases, and 26 bases lay in between. CDR3 length: 17 residues. From germline, CDR1 is MNHNS and CDR2 SASEGT.

Sequencing input: blood. This chain uses TRBV6-1 with TRBJ2-7; D may be TRBD1 or TRBD2 (7 bases each). This TCR derives from a woman aged 25 to 39 with Graves' ophthalmopathy. The CDR3 DNA sequence: TGTGCCAGCAGTCGGTTGGGAGGGGGACAGATCTCGGGCGAGCAGTACTTC. Encoded protein: CASSRLGGGQISGEQYF.